This T cell receptor beta chain comes out of a study of spatial heterogeneity in lung cancer. This clonotype came up many times. The antigen remains unidentified. A library made for alpha chains picked up this beta chain off target, so its size means little. TCRdb ran MiXCR on the 5' RACE reads and lists one entry per CDR3 protein. The sample lists around 4,600 distinct CDR3 sequences, about 6.4% occurring once. Specified time point: sample taken at primary tumor resection. Whole-study results and caveats: Higher tumor mutation counts went along with higher counts of expanded intratumoral alpha and beta TCRs.

Germline loops: CDR1 SGHRS, CDR2 YFSETQ. There are 14 residues in the CDR3. V was clipped by 4 bases and J by 6 bases, with 14 bases between them. The rearrangement joins TRBV5-1 to TRBJ2-1; a weak D match, TRBD2 (6 bases). This sample comprised lung tumor tissue, obtained at surgery. This clonotype originated in a female donor with early-stage non-small cell lung cancer. CDR3 residues: CASSQTLASNEQFF. In DNA form, the CDR3 reads TGCGCCAGCAGCCAAACCCTAGCGAGCAATGAGCAGTTCTTC.